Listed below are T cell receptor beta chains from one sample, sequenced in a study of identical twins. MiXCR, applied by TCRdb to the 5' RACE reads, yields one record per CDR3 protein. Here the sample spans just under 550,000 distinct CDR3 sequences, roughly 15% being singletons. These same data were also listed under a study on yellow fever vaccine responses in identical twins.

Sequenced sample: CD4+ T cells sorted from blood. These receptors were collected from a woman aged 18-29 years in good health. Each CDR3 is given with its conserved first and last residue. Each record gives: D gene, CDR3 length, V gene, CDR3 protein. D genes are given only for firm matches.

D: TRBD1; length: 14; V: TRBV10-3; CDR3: CATLPGQGVSEQFF
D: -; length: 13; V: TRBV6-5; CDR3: CASSFRSPDGYTF
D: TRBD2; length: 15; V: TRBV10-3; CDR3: CAIRIVAGESSEQYF
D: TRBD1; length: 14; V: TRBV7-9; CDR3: CASIGQGDTGELFF
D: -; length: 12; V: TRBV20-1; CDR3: CSARGGTGELFF
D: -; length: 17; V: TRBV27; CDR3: CASSLSGLGRGKDIQYF
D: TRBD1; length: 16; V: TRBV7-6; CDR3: CASSSPADRVGQPQHF
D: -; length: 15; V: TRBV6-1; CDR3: CASSQVGVPYNEQFF
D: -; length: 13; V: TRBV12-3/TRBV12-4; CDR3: CASSSLNTGELFF
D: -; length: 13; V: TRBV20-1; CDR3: CSARKRWNEKLFF
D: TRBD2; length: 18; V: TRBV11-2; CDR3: CASSLVRTSGSGWGTQYF
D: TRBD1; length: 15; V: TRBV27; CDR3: CASPPGQGAEQPQHF
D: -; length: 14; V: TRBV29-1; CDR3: CSVALDTSSYEQYF
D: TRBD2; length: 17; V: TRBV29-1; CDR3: CSVEDPRVLAGVNEQFF
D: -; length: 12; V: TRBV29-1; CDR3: CSVTESAEKLFF
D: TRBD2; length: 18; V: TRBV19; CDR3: CASSIGTSGSIRSNEQFF
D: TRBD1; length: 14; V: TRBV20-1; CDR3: CSARLAGGWYEQYF
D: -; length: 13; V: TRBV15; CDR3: CATSGRGGREAFF
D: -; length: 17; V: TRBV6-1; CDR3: CASSHTPPVLGTYEQYF
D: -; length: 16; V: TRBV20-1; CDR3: CSAHTRGNPDHNEQFF
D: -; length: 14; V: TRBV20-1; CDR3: CSAAGQPSYNEQFF
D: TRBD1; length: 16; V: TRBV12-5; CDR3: CASGLGKDRANTEAFF
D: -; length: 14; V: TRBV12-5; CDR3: CASGLVVGHPVQYF
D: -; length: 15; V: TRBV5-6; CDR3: CASSSTRVRTDTQYF
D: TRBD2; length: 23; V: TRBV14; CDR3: CASSQRTTRDGLAGPPSTDTQYF
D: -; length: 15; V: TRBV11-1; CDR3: CASSSVEGLGNEQFF
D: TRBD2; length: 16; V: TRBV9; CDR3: CASSVGLAGGEDTQYF
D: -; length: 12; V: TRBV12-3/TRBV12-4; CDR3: CASTRFPDEQFF
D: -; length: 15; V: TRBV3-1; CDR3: CASSQGRAMYNEQFF
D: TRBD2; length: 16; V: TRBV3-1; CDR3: CASSQETGLATHEQYF
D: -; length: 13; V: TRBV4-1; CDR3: CASSPWWTDTQYF
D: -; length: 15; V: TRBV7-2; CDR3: CASRANGGRYNEQFF
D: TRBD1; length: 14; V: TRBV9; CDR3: CASSTGGQAEKLFF
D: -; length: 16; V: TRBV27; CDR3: CASTPLATSSYNEQFF
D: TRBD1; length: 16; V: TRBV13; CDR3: CASSLVGPVGGWEQFF
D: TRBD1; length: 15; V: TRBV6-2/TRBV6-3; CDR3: CASSQQGAGNQPQHF
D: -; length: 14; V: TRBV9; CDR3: CASSVVGAGETQYF
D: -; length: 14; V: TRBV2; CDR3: CASTMSGVNTEAFF
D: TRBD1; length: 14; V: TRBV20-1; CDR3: CSARTLMTGAEAFF
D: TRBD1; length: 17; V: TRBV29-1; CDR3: CSVEFGRRTGGQETQYF
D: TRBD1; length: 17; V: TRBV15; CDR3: CATSRDGQGRAKNIQYF
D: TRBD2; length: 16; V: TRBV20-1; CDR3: CSAGGPSGGALNEQFF
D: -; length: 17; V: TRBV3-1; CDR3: CASSQDPGTLNGETQYF
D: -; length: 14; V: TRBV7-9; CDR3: CASSPTGNNSPLHF
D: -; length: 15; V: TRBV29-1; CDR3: CSVVKDTGYQETQYF
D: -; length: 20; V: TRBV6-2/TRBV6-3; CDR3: CASSTIDLFGGYSGANVLTF
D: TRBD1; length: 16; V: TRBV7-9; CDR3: CASSQTGTGASYEQYF
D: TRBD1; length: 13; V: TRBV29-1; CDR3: CSVEDRDRYEQYF
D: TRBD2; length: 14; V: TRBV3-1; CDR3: CASGSTSGYNEQFF
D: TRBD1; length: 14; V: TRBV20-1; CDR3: CSALAGTDKTGQYF
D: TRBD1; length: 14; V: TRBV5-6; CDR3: CASSGTGTSYEQYF